This T cell receptor (beta chain) is drawn from a study of T cell repertoires in cytomegalovirus infection. At the level of the study: Well-studied HLA-B-restricted epitopes and recently identified HLA-C-restricted epitopes of CMV were both used in the study. Both a matching HLA type and CMV infection were indicated by public TCR beta signatures.

In TCRdb, the reads were re-called with MiXCR into one record per CDR3 protein. Here the sample spans about 340,000 distinct CDR3 sequences, 29% being singletons. J lost 5 bases, V lost 0 bases, and 2 bases had no gene match. The CDR3 totals 15 residues. Per the germline V gene, CDR1 is MNHEY and CDR2 is SVGAGI. General study points: What dominated the ex vivo response were HLA-C-restricted CMV-specific TCR beta clonotypes.

The sample holds a few counts of this clonotype. Its antigen is still unknown. Sequenced material: cultured PBMCs, taken from culture after CMV antigen stimulation. The sequence was obtained from a human donor in good health (CMV status not recorded). Some clones in this sample may be carry-over from other donors' samples. This chain links TRBV6-5 with TRBJ2-5, with 11 bases matching TRBD2. CDR3 in amino acids: CASSYSTSGTETQYF. The CDR3 region has the DNA TGTGCCAGCAGTTACTCGACTAGCGGGACCGAGACCCAGTACTTC.